This TCR beta chain was sequenced in a study of chemoradiotherapy in HPV16-positive cancers. Study results and caveats: Only a couple of HPV16-positive patients supplied the functional HPV-specificity definition.

The method was immunoSEQ multiplex PCR; TCRdb's version includes in-frame clones alone and lacks a portion of them. The data show roughly 12,000 clones, around 71% seen once. Regarding this clone: As yet, its antigen is unknown.

Trimming cost V 0 bases and J 5 bases, with 13 bases left between them. Germline V CDR1 and CDR2: ENHRY, SYGVKD. The CDR3 runs to 15 residues. This chain joins TRBV10-3 and TRBJ1-1; a weak D match, TRBD1 (6 bases). This TCR came from a human donor with HPV-associated anogenital cancer. The sample was gathered from a patient who underwent chemoradiotherapy. This CDR3 reads CAISESRGRRTEAFF. The CDR3 bases are TGTGCCATCAGTGAGTCGCGGGGGCGAAGAACTGAAGCTTTCTTT.